This TCR beta chain emerged from a study of breast tumors, draining lymph nodes, adjacent tissues. TCRdb re-analysed the multiplex PCR reads in MiXCR, keeping a single row per CDR3 protein. The table shows roughly 19,000 distinct CDR3 sequences, with about half occurring only once. CDR3 length: 17 amino acids. In germline, CDR1 is LGHNA, CDR2 YSLEER. The V and J ends lost 0 bases and 8 bases, in that order; junction bases with no gene match: 11. Many counts were recorded for this clonotype. Its specificity is unknown. Points from the study as a whole: Compared with basal-like, luminal-like tumors shared significantly more repertoire with nontumor tissue.

J is TRBJ2-1 and V is TRBV4-3, with 9 positions matching TRBD2. The sequenced sample was breast tumor tissue. The origin of this receptor is a female donor with breast cancer. Some clones in this sample may be carry-over from other donors' samples. The DNA of the CDR3 is TGCGCCAGCAGCCAAGATCCCGCGGGAGGGCCGTCTGATGAGCAGTTCTTC. Protein sequence: CASSQDPAGGPSDEQFF.